This TCR beta chain stems from a study of T cell repertoires in cytomegalovirus infection. The V gene's germline CDR1 is DFQATT and CDR2 SNEGSKA (reference sequence). This CDR3 spans 19 amino acids. V lost 2 bases to trimming and J lost 1 base; unmatched junction nucleotides: 17. TCRdb fed the reads into MiXCR, producing one record per CDR3 protein. The sample has fewer than 250,000 distinct CDR3 sequences; roughly 22% are singletons. What was sequenced was CD8+ T cells from PBMCs. V usage is TRBV20-1 and J usage is TRBJ2-7, with TRBD1 identical over 10 bases. This sequence originates from a human donor in good health (CMV status not recorded). Some clones in this sample may be carry-over from other donors' samples. CDR3 region: CSARTGTGAASSFSYEQYF. The CDR3, as DNA: TGCAGTGCTAGAACCGGGACAGGGGCCGCGTCGTCCTTTTCCTACGAGCAGTACTTC.